The rows below give T cell receptor beta chains drawn from one sample of a study of blood T cell repertoires in COVID-19. Some clones are missing from TCRdb's copy, which holds only in-frame ones; the method was immunoSEQ multiplex PCR. The table has 100,000 to 150,000 clones, 88% seen once; the top ten hold roughly 1.4%. Input material: peripheral blood. Receptor source: a human donor in a cohort sampled during active COVID-19. Both conserved end residues are part of each CDR3. The D gene is left open where the match is weak. Clone sizes are given selectively: once, few, many, or a class where the clone is expanded.

CDR3: CASSLVGVTDTQYF; DNA: TGTGCCAGCAGCTTAGTAGGGGTCACAGATACGCAGTATTTT; J: TRBJ2-3; size: .; D: .; V: TRBV7-6
CDR3: CATSRPVESPQHF; DNA: TGTGCCACCAGCAGACCGGTCGAATCGCCCCAGCATTTT; J: TRBJ1-5; size: .; D: .; V: TRBV15
CDR3: CASSSTLTGDLQPQHF; DNA: TGTGCCAGCAGTTCAACCCTTACAGGGGACCTTCAGCCCCAGCATTTT; J: TRBJ1-5; size: .; D: TRBD1; V: TRBV28
CDR3: CASSFPVAGGLDTQYF; DNA: TGTGCCAGCAGCTTCCCGGTAGCGGGGGGCCTAGATACGCAGTATTTT; J: TRBJ2-3; size: .; D: TRBD2; V: TRBV7-2
CDR3: CASRPDRGPTYEQYF; DNA: TGTGCCAGCAGACCCGACAGGGGTCCAACCTACGAGCAGTACTTC; J: TRBJ2-7; size: few; D: TRBD1; V: TRBV2
CDR3: CASRTRGLYGYTF; DNA: TGTGCCAGCAGGACCAGGGGCCTCTATGGCTACACCTTC; J: TRBJ1-2; size: .; D: .; V: TRBV2
CDR3: CASSLGPLGANTEAFF; DNA: TGCGCCAGCAGCTTAGGCCCTTTGGGGGCGAACACTGAAGCTTTCTTT; J: TRBJ1-1; size: .; D: .; V: TRBV5-1
CDR3: CASSFSPTYEQYF; DNA: TGTGCCAGCAGCTTCAGTCCCACCTACGAGCAGTACTTC; J: TRBJ2-7; size: .; D: .; V: TRBV11-1
CDR3: CASSLGGGNQPQHF; DNA: TGTGCCAGCAGCCTAGGGGGCGGCAATCAGCCCCAGCATTTT; J: TRBJ1-5; size: .; D: TRBD1; V: TRBV2
CDR3: CASSLYNLAGDSGELFF; DNA: TGTGCCAGCAGCTTGTATAACTTGGCAGGGGACAGCGGGGAGCTGTTTTTT; J: TRBJ2-2; size: .; D: TRBD1; V: TRBV5-5
CDR3: CASSLGATGGYTF; DNA: TGTGCCAGCAGCCTGGGGGCTACGGGCGGCTACACCTTC; J: TRBJ1-2; size: once; D: .; V: TRBV12-3/TRBV12-4
CDR3: CASSVNMNTGELFF; DNA: TGTGCCAGCAGCGTTAATATGAACACCGGGGAGCTGTTTTTT; J: TRBJ2-2; size: .; D: .; V: TRBV9
CDR3: CASSSWDRGFF; DNA: TGTGCCAGTAGTTCGTGGGACAGGGGATTCTTT; J: TRBJ1-1; size: .; D: TRBD1; V: TRBV19
CDR3: CASSHPNENYGYTF; DNA: TGTGCCAGCAGCCACCCGAACGAGAACTATGGCTACACCTTC; J: TRBJ1-2; size: .; D: .; V: TRBV3-1/TRBV3-2
CDR3: CASSPGQGKTDTQYF; DNA: TGCGCCAGCAGCCCGGGACAGGGTAAGACAGATACGCAGTATTTT; J: TRBJ2-3; size: .; D: TRBD1; V: TRBV5-1
CDR3: CASSLFQGRGTEAFF; DNA: TGTGCCAGCAGCCTTTTCCAGGGTAGGGGCACTGAAGCTTTCTTT; J: TRBJ1-1; size: .; D: .; V: TRBV5-4
CDR3: CAISEGDGANVLTF; DNA: TGTGCCATCAGTGAAGGGGATGGGGCCAACGTCCTGACTTTC; J: TRBJ2-6; size: .; D: .; V: TRBV10-3
CDR3: CASSPSDRGEQFF; DNA: TGTGCCAGCAGCCCCTCCGACAGGGGGGAGCAGTTCTTC; J: TRBJ2-1; size: many; D: TRBD1; V: TRBV7-9
CDR3: CASSFPRDRVYNEQFF; DNA: TGTGCCAGCAGTTTTCCCCGGGACAGGGTTTACAATGAGCAGTTCTTC; J: TRBJ2-1; size: .; D: TRBD1; V: TRBV7-9
CDR3: CASSLGGGTDTQYF; DNA: TGTGCCAGCAGCTTGGGGGGGGGAACAGATACGCAGTATTTT; J: TRBJ2-3; size: .; D: TRBD2; V: TRBV11-2
CDR3: CASSQAGTSGMGRRFF; DNA: TGTGCCAGCAGCCAAGCCGGGACTAGCGGGATGGGCAGGCGGTTCTTC; J: TRBJ2-1; size: .; D: TRBD2; V: TRBV4-2
CDR3: CASSPREGGYIQYF; DNA: TGTGCCAGCTCACCACGGGAAGGGGGCTACATTCAGTACTTC; J: TRBJ2-4; size: .; D: TRBD1; V: TRBV18
CDR3: CASSLTSRGDTQYF; DNA: TGCGCCAGCAGCTTGACTAGCCGGGGAGATACGCAGTATTTT; J: TRBJ2-3; size: .; D: .; V: TRBV5-1
CDR3: CASSWVGLRQNEQFF; DNA: TGTGCCAGCAGTTGGGTGGGACTAAGGCAGAATGAGCAGTTCTTC; J: TRBJ2-1; size: .; D: TRBD2; V: TRBV28
CDR3: CASSLSLAGYYNEQFF; DNA: TGTGCCAGCAGTCTTAGCTTAGCGGGGTACTACAATGAGCAGTTCTTC; J: TRBJ2-1; size: few; D: TRBD2; V: TRBV2
CDR3: CASRVTSVDTQYF; DNA: TGTGCCAGCAGGGTGACTAGCGTCGACACCCAGTACTTC; J: TRBJ2-5; size: once; D: TRBD2; V: TRBV2
CDR3: CASSWRENTEAFF; DNA: TGTGCCAGCTCCTGGAGGGAGAACACTGAAGCTTTCTTT; J: TRBJ1-1; size: .; D: .; V: TRBV7-9
CDR3: CASSPTTLAGGVNEQFF; DNA: TGTGCCAGCAGCCCCACCACCCTAGCGGGGGGGGTAAATGAGCAGTTCTTC; J: TRBJ2-1; size: .; D: TRBD2; V: TRBV7-8
CDR3: CSVAGNEQFF; DNA: TGCAGCGTGGCAGGAAATGAGCAGTTCTTC; J: TRBJ2-1; size: few; D: .; V: TRBV29-1
CDR3: CASRSGTAEAFF; DNA: TGTGCCAGCAGATCTGGGACAGCTGAAGCTTTCTTT; J: TRBJ1-1; size: .; D: TRBD1; V: TRBV6-6
CDR3: CATSRPPFAGANEQFF; DNA: TGTGCCACCAGCAGACCCCCTTTCGCGGGGGCCAATGAGCAGTTCTTC; J: TRBJ2-1; size: .; D: .; V: TRBV15
CDR3: CSVVVQRELGEQFF; DNA: TGCAGCGTTGTGGTTCAGCGGGAGTTGGGTGAGCAGTTCTTC; J: TRBJ2-1; size: .; D: TRBD2; V: TRBV29-1
CDR3: CASSESGRYEQYF; DNA: TGCGCCAGCAGTGAGAGCGGCCGCTACGAGCAGTACTTC; J: TRBJ2-7; size: .; D: .; V: TRBV10-1
CDR3: CSASRRVDGYTF; DNA: TGCAGTGCTAGTCGCAGGGTAGATGGCTACACCTTC; J: TRBJ1-2; size: .; D: .; V: TRBV20-1
CDR3: CASRYGNPNNMNTEAFF; DNA: TGCGCCAGCCGCTACGGTAATCCTAATAATATGAACACTGAAGCTTTCTTT; J: TRBJ1-1; size: .; D: .; V: TRBV5-1
CDR3: CASSLYRQETQYF; DNA: TGTGCCAGCAGTTTATACAGGCAAGAGACCCAGTACTTC; J: TRBJ2-5; size: .; D: .; V: TRBV27
CDR3: CASSYSQGAYNEQFF; DNA: TGTGCCAGCAGTTACTCGCAGGGGGCTTACAATGAGCAGTTCTTC; J: TRBJ2-1; size: .; D: TRBD1; V: TRBV6-5
CDR3: CASSPGTSGFQETQYF; DNA: TGTGCCAGCAGCCCGGGGACTAGCGGGTTCCAAGAGACCCAGTACTTC; J: TRBJ2-5; size: .; D: TRBD2; V: TRBV7-9
CDR3: CAWKKDREVGKLFF; DNA: TGTGCCTGGAAAAAGGACAGGGAAGTGGGAAAACTGTTTTTT; J: TRBJ1-4; size: .; D: TRBD1; V: TRBV30
CDR3: CASSLGKGRGTEAFF; DNA: TGTGCCAGCAGCTTAGGGAAGGGGCGGGGCACTGAAGCTTTCTTT; J: TRBJ1-1; size: .; D: .; V: TRBV7-8
CDR3: CASSQVADNQPQHF; DNA: TGCGCCAGCAGCCAAGTGGCGGATAATCAGCCCCAGCATTTT; J: TRBJ1-5; size: .; D: .; V: TRBV4-1
CDR3: CSVAVRTEAFF; DNA: TGCAGCGTTGCCGTCCGGACTGAAGCTTTCTTT; J: TRBJ1-1; size: .; D: .; V: TRBV29-1
CDR3: CATSTPGLAGYEQYF; DNA: TGTGCCACCAGCACGCCGGGACTAGCGGGTTACGAGCAGTACTTC; J: TRBJ2-7; size: .; D: TRBD2; V: TRBV15
CDR3: CASVGGGSSYEQYF; DNA: TGTGCCAGCGTTGGGGGCGGGAGCTCCTACGAGCAGTACTTC; J: TRBJ2-7; size: once; D: .; V: TRBV2
CDR3: CASSLGQGVDTEAFF; DNA: TGTGCCAGCAGCCTGGGACAGGGGGTTGACACTGAAGCTTTCTTT; J: TRBJ1-1; size: .; D: TRBD1; V: TRBV7-9
CDR3: CASSERDSYEQYF; DNA: TGTGCCAGTAGTGAAAGGGACAGCTACGAGCAGTACTTC; J: TRBJ2-7; size: .; D: TRBD1; V: TRBV19
CDR3: CASSFGASGSLGETQYF; DNA: TGTGCCAGCAGTTTCGGGGCTAGCGGGAGCCTTGGGGAGACCCAGTACTTC; J: TRBJ2-5; size: .; D: TRBD2; V: TRBV28
CDR3: CASTNIPGQSYNEQFF; DNA: TGTGCCAGCACCAATATTCCGGGACAGTCCTACAATGAGCAGTTCTTC; J: TRBJ2-1; size: .; D: TRBD1; V: TRBV28
CDR3: CASSQVNSVHEQYF; DNA: TGTGCCAGCAGCCAAGTTAATTCTGTCCACGAGCAGTACTTC; J: TRBJ2-7; size: once; D: .; V: TRBV3-1/TRBV3-2
CDR3: CAWSWSGMNSPLHF; DNA: TGTGCCTGGAGTTGGAGCGGGATGAATTCACCCCTCCACTTT; J: TRBJ1-6; size: .; D: .; V: TRBV30
CDR3: CASRVAGGTTDTQYF; DNA: TGTGCCAGCAGAGTAGCGGGAGGGACCACAGATACGCAGTATTTT; J: TRBJ2-3; size: .; D: TRBD2; V: TRBV2
CDR3: CASRGGGRTDTQYF; DNA: TGTGCCAGCAGGGGGGGTGGACGCACAGATACGCAGTATTTT; J: TRBJ2-3; size: .; D: .; V: TRBV13
CDR3: CASSPGSGSYEQYF; DNA: TGTGCCAGCAGCCCCGGTAGCGGGAGTTACGAGCAGTACTTC; J: TRBJ2-7; size: once; D: TRBD2; V: TRBV5-6
CDR3: CASNRGGQARLWTGELFF; DNA: TGTGCCAGCAACCGCGGGGGGCAGGCGAGGCTTTGGACCGGGGAGCTGTTTTTT; J: TRBJ2-2; size: .; D: TRBD2; V: TRBV19
CDR3: CASSYSGQGVYEQYF; DNA: TGTGCCAGCAGTTACTCGGGACAGGGCGTCTACGAGCAGTACTTC; J: TRBJ2-7; size: .; D: TRBD1; V: TRBV6-5